This is a list of T cell receptor beta chains from one sample in a study of blood T cell repertoires in COVID-19. TCRdb keeps only in-frame clones here, not all; method: immunoSEQ multiplex PCR. The sample shows some 160,000 clones, roughly nine tenths of them seen only once. The sequenced material came from peripheral blood. These receptors were obtained from a woman aged 55-69 years with active COVID-19. Both conserved end residues are part of each CDR3.

V gene,J gene,CDR3 protein
TRBV18,TRBJ2-3,CASSFSGRTDTQYF
TRBV11-2,TRBJ2-7,CASSLGRLTYEQYF
TRBV18,TRBJ1-1,CASSPAGTGGTEAFF
TRBV11-3,TRBJ2-1,CASSFRTSGIEEQFF
TRBV4-3,TRBJ1-1,CASSQLRTGGNTEAFF
TRBV28,TRBJ2-7,CASRPTVLDRGSLEQYF
TRBV18,TRBJ2-3,CASSPGGLAVDTQYF
TRBV6-5,TRBJ2-1,CASSYGDGGLFF
TRBV7-2,TRBJ2-1,CASSLARLAGGNEQFF
TRBV27,TRBJ2-7,CASSIQGAYEQYF
TRBV7-8,TRBJ2-3,CASSMTSGARLTDTQYF
TRBV5-1,TRBJ1-5,CASSFGGAGNQPQHF
TRBV10-3,TRBJ1-4,CAIRGRLNEKLFF
TRBV19,TRBJ2-6,CASSIDLPRQGSGANVLTF
TRBV2,TRBJ2-7,CASSELAGYEQYF
TRBV9,TRBJ2-5,CASSLPRFQETQYF
TRBV7-3,TRBJ2-1,CASSLAHSLEVGPYNEQFF
TRBV11-2,TRBJ2-3,CASSPLRASTDTQYF
TRBV5-1,TRBJ1-2,CASSLEASGGYTF
TRBV7-2,TRBJ1-2,CASSLLQLNYGYTF
TRBV4-2,TRBJ1-2,CASSQDLATYNYGYTF
TRBV11-2,TRBJ1-1,CASSLVSGNTEAFF
TRBV24-1,TRBJ2-3,CATGGTLAGSINTQYF
TRBV7-3,TRBJ2-7,CASSLRAAGYYEQYF
TRBV4-2,TRBJ2-1,CASSRSRDSAHEQFF
TRBV24-1,TRBJ2-1,CATSDPGLADYNEQFF
TRBV3-1/TRBV3-2,TRBJ2-1,CASSQQQGSTEQFF
TRBV5-5,TRBJ2-6,CASSLVAGGGRGANVLTF
TRBV3-1/TRBV3-2,TRBJ1-2,CASSPDRAYGYTF
TRBV27,TRBJ2-7,CASREGTGRRYEQYF
TRBV27,TRBJ1-2,CASSLTVNYGYTF
TRBV5-4,TRBJ2-3,CASSLGGTDTQYF
TRBV19,TRBJ1-2,CASSYSGRNGYTF
TRBV29-1,TRBJ1-1,CSVEDTSDRENTEAFF
TRBV5-6,TRBJ2-3,CASSYGLAGKDTQYF
TRBV5-4,TRBJ2-7,CASSGGTGRYEQYF
TRBV5-6,TRBJ2-3,CASSLGRTGGADTQYF
TRBV5-8,TRBJ2-1,CASSLVGTGYNEQFF
TRBV5-4,TRBJ2-3,CASSGREPPDTQYF
TRBV6-5,TRBJ2-1,CASSFRGKRYNEQFF
TRBV6-6,TRBJ2-7,CASSTPGGGSSYEQYF
TRBV4-2,TRBJ1-5,CASSQARGWGPQHF
TRBV6-5,TRBJ1-1,CASNFGNTEAFF
TRBV12-3/TRBV12-4,TRBJ2-7,CASAPRREGEQYF
TRBV7-2,TRBJ2-7,CASSLRGGSTYEQYF
TRBV28,TRBJ1-5,CASYSGLSNQPQHF
TRBV18,TRBJ2-7,CASSSDRGAYEQYF
TRBV6-5,TRBJ1-2,CASSHDRDYGYTF
TRBV28,TRBJ2-1,CASSWDFLKIVNEQFF
TRBV5-1,TRBJ2-3,CASSLASGSTDTQYF
TRBV5-8,TRBJ2-7,CASSFVNEQYF
TRBV2,TRBJ2-7,CASSEGLAGGPGTLMNYEQYF
TRBV4-1,TRBJ2-2,CASSQSLQREVPGELFF
TRBV24-1,TRBJ2-2,CATSDPSLGGEPNTGELFF
TRBV27,TRBJ2-3,CASGAGPADTQYF